The text below deals with one TCR beta chain. The data originate from a study of OX40 agonist ivuxolimab in advanced cancers. Study background: The patients received ivuxolimab by intravenous route every 2 weeks at 0.01 to 10 mg/kg. Two cutaneous melanoma patients and one hepatocellular carcinoma patient, three in all, had partial responses. Patients enrolled in dose escalation were diagnosed with hepatocellular carcinoma, melanoma, renal cell or head and neck cancer. Aged 23 to 79 with a mean of approximately 57 years, they were 82.7% male.

Here immunoSEQ multiplex PCR was the method, and the copy in TCRdb shows in-frame clones only, minus some. Of fewer than 95,000 clones detected, 80% to 90% appear once; the ten largest clones hold nearly 7.5%. The CDR3 spans 17 residues. V lost 3 bases to trimming and J lost 2 bases, with 18 bases between them. CDR1 and CDR2 (germline): ENHRY, SYGVKD. The V gene is TRBV10-3, the J gene TRBJ2-3; TRBD2 might be the D (6 bases). The origin of this receptor is an adult with an advanced solid tumor such as melanoma, head and neck, liver or kidney cancer. The sample consisted of CD4+ or CD8+ T cells sorted from blood, taken in a trial of the OX40 agonist ivuxolimab. The CDR3 coding sequence is TGTGCCATCAGTGAACCCTTAGGAGCGGGTGTCACAGATACGCAGTATTTT. This sequence encodes CAISEPLGAGVTDTQYF.